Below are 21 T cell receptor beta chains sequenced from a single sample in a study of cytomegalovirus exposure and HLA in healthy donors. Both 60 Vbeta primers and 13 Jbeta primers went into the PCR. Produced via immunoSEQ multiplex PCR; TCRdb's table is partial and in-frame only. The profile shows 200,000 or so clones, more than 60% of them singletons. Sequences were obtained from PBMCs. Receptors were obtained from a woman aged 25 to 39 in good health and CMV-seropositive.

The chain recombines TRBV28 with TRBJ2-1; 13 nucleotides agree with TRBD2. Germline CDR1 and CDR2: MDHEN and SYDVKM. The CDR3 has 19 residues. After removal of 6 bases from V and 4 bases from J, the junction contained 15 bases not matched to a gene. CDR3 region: CASSPTRLAGGQFYNEQFF. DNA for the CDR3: TGTGCCAGCAGCCCCACCCGACTAGCGGGGGGACAGTTTTACAATGAGCAGTTCTTC.

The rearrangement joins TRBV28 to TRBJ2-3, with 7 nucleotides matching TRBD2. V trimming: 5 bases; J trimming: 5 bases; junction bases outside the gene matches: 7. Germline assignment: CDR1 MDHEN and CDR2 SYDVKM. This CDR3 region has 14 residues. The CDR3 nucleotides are TGTGCCAGCAGTGGGGGGGTCCCTAGAGATACGCAGTATTTT. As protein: CASSGGVPRDTQYF.

The CDR3, as DNA: TGTGCCAGCAGTTACAGAGAGCGTAATTCACCCCTCCACTTT. Its translation is CASSYRERNSPLHF. V gene TRBV6-6 combines with J gene TRBJ1-6; D gene unclear. CDR3 length equals 14 residues. V lost 2 bases and J 6 bases, leaving 8 bases between the germline ends. Per germline, CDR1 MNHNY and CDR2 SVGAGI (reference sequence).

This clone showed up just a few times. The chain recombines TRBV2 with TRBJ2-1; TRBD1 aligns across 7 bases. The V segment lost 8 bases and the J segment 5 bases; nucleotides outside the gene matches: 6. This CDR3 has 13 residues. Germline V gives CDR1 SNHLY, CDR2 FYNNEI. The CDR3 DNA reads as TGTGCCAGCGCGACAGGGTCCCACAATGAGCAGTTCTTC. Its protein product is CASATGSHNEQFF.

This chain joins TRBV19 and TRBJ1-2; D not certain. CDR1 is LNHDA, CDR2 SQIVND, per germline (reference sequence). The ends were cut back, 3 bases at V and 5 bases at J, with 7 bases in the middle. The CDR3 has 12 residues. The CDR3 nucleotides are TGTGCCAGTAGTATCCTCGGTTATGGCTACACCTTC. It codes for CASSILGYGYTF.

The CDR3 region has the DNA TGTGCCAGCAGTGAGGGGGGACAGGTTTTACGGGAAAAACTGTTTTTT. It codes for CASSEGGQVLREKLFF. The rearrangement links TRBV6-1 to TRBJ1-4; 8 positions agree with TRBD1. Per the germline V gene, CDR1 is MNHNS and CDR2 is SASEGT. This CDR3 spans 16 amino acids. V lost 3 bases and J lost 8; bases outside the gene matches: 11.

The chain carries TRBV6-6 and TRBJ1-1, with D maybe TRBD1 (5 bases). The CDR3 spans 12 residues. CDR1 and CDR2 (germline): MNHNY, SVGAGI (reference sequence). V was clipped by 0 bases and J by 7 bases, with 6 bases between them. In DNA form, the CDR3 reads TGTGCCAGCAGTTACTCGACAGTTGAAGCTTTCTTT. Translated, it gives CASSYSTVEAFF.

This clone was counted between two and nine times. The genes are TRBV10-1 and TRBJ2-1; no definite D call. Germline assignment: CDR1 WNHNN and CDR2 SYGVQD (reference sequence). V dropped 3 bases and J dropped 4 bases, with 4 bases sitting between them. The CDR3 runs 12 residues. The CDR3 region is CASSDGYNEQFF. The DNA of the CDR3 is TGCGCCAGCAGTGACGGGTACAATGAGCAGTTCTTC.

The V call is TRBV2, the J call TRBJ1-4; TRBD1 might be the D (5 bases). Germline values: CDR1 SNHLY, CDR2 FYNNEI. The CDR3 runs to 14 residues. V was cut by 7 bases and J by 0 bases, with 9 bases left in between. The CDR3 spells CASTRQTTNEKLFF. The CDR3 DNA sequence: TGTGCCAGCACCCGACAGACAACTAATGAAAAACTGTTTTTT.

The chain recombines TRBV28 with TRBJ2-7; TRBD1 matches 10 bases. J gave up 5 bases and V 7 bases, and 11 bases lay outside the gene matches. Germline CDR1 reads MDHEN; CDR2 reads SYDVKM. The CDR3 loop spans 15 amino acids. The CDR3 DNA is TGTGCCAGCATATCCGGGACAGGGGTCATGGACGAGCAGTACTTC. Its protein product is CASISGTGVMDEQYF.

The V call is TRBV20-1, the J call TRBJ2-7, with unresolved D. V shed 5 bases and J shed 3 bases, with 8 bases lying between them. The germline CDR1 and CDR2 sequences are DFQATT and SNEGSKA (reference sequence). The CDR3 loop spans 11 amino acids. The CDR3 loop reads CSALDGYEQYF. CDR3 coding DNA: TGCAGTGCTCTAGACGGCTACGAGCAGTACTTC.

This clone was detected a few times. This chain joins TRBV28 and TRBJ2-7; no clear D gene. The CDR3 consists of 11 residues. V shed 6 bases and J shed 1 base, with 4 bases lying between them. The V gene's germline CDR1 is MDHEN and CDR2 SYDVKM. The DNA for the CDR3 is TGTGCCAGCAGCGGGTCCTACGAGCAGTACTTC. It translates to CASSGSYEQYF.

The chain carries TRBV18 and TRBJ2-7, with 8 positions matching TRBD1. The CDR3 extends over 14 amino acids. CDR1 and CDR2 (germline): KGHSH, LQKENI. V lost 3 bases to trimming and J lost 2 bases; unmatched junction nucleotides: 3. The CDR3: CASSPRQGTYEQYF. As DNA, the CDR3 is TGTGCCAGCTCACCCCGACAGGGGACCTACGAGCAGTACTTC.

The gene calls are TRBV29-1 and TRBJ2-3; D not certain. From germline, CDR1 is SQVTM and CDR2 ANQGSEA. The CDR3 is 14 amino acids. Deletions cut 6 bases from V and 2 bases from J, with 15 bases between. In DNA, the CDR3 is TGCAGCGTCCCTCCCCGAGGAACCACAGATACGCAGTATTTT. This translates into CSVPPRGTTDTQYF.

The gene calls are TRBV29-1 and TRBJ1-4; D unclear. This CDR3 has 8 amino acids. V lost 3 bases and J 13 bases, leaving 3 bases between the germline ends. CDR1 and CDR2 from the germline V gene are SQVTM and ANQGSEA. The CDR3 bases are TGCAGCGTTGACGGACTGTTTTTT. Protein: CSVDGLFF.

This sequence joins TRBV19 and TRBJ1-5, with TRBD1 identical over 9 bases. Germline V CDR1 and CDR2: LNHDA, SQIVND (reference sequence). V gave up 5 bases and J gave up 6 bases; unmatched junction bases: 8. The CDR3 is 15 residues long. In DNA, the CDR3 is TGTGCCAGTAGTTGGGGACAGGGTGGCGGTCAGCCCCAGCATTTT. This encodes CASSWGQGGGQPQHF.

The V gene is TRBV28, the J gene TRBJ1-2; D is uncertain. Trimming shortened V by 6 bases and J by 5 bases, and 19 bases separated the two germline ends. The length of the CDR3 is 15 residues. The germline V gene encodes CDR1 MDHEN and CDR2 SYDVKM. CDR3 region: CASSPSLLTPYGYTF. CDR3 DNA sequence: TGTGCCAGCAGCCCGAGCCTCTTGACACCTTATGGCTACACCTTC.

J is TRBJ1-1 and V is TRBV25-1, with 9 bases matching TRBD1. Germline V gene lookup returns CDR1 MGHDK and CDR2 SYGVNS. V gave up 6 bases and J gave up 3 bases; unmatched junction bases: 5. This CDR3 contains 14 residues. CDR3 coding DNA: TGTGCCAGCAGATGGACAGGGGCGGACACTGAAGCTTTCTTT. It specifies CASRWTGADTEAFF. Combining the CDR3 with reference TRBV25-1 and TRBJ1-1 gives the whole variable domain EADIYQTPRYLVIGTGKKITLECSQTMGHDKMYWYQQDPGMELHLIHYSYGVNSTEKGDLSSESTVSRIRTEHFPLTLESARPSHTSQYLCASRWTGADTEAFFGQGTRLTVV.

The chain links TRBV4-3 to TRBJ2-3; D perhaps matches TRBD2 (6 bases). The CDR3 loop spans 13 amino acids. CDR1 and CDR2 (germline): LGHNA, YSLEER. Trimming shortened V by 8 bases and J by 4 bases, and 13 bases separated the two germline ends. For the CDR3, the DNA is TGCGCCAGCCGGGGGAACGCCCCAGATACGCAGTATTTT. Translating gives CASRGNAPDTQYF.

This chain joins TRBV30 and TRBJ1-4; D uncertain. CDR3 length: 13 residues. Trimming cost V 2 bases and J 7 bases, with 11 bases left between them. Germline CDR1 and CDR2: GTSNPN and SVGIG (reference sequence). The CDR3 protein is CAWSNGFGEKLFF. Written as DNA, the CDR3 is TGTGCCTGGAGTAACGGGTTTGGTGAAAAACTGTTTTTT.

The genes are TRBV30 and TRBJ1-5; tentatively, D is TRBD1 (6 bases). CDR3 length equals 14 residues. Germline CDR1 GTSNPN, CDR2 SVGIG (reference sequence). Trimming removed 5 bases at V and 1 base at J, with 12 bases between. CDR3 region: CAWGEGVSNQPQHF. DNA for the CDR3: TGTGCCTGGGGGGAGGGGGTGAGCAATCAGCCCCAGCATTTT.